One and the same sample provided the 16 T cell receptor beta chains below, sequenced in a study of blood T cell repertoires in COVID-19. Assay: immunoSEQ multiplex PCR; the TCRdb copy retains only in-frame clones and omits some. The table includes 45,000 to 65,000 clones, around nine tenths detected once. Source material: peripheral blood. Every receptor here comes from an elderly woman with acute or convalescent COVID-19.

V is TRBV6-2 or TRBV6-3 and J is TRBJ1-1, with D possibly TRBD1 on 6 matching bases. Per the germline V gene, CDR1 is MNHEY and CDR2 is SVGEGT. Trimming stripped 5 bases from V and 6 bases from J, with 13 bases between. The CDR3 contains 13 residues. Here the CDR3 reads CASSLGQWAEAFF. The CDR3 nucleotides read TGTGCCAGCAGTCTAGGACAGTGGGCTGAAGCTTTCTTT.

The V call is TRBV25-1, the J call TRBJ1-3; 7 bases are a match to TRBD1. CDR3 length: 16 residues. CDR1 is MGHDK, CDR2 SYGVNS, per germline. V was clipped by 8 bases and J by 0 bases; unmatched bases: 10. The CDR3 DNA is TGTGCCAGCTCTGGGGGGACAGTGAGCTCTGGAAACACCATATATTTT. Translating it yields CASSGGTVSSGNTIYF.

This chain links TRBV5-1 with TRBJ1-1; 7 positions match TRBD1. Looked up from germline, CDR1 is SGHRS and CDR2 is YFSETQ. The CDR3 is made up of 14 amino acids. V trimming: 4 bases; J trimming: 2 bases; junction bases outside the gene matches: 5. This chain's CDR3 is CASSERQGNTEAFF. The CDR3 DNA reads TGCGCCAGCAGCGAACGACAGGGAAACACTGAAGCTTTCTTT.

The chain joins TRBV10-3 to TRBJ2-3; a possible D gene is TRBD2 (5 bases). The germline CDR1 and CDR2 sequences are ENHRY and SYGVKD. Trimming pared 6 bases from V and 2 bases from J, leaving 15 bases between. The CDR3 sequence is 15 residues long. CDR3 DNA: TGTGCCATCAGCCTGAGCGGAGCGAACACAGATACGCAGTATTTT. Its translation: CAISLSGANTDTQYF.

This clone has a single count. The gene calls are TRBV27 and TRBJ2-2, with D tentatively TRBD2 (6 bases). Trimming took off 7 bases at V and 0 bases at J, with 12 bases between the two ends. There are 15 residues in the CDR3. Looked up from germline, CDR1 is MNHEY and CDR2 is SMNVEV (reference sequence). The CDR3 nucleotides are TGTGCCAGCAAGTCTAGCGACACGAACACCGGGGAGCTGTTTTTT. This translates into CASKSSDTNTGELFF.

The V and J genes are TRBV4-1 and TRBJ1-5; TRBD1 matches 8 bases. This CDR3 region has 20 residues. Unmatched junction bases numbered 18, after V lost 1 base and J lost 4 bases. Germline-derived CDR1 and CDR2 are MGHRA and YSYEKL. The CDR3 loop reads CASSQGISRRGQGTNQPQHF. The CDR3 DNA sequence: TGCGCCAGCAGCCAAGGGATAAGTCGCCGCGGACAGGGTACAAATCAGCCCCAGCATTTT.

This clone was detected a few times. The chain links TRBV9 to TRBJ1-2, with D unresolved. Trimming took 2 bases from V and 2 from J, leaving 16 bases between them. The germline V gene has CDR1 SGDLS and CDR2 YYNGEE. CDR3 length: 16 residues. The DNA for the CDR3 is TGTGCCAGCAGCGTGGGTCAGCGAGACTTCAACTATGGCTACACCTTC. Amino acids: CASSVGQRDFNYGYTF.

This clone was counted a single time. The J gene is TRBJ2-3, the V gene TRBV9; D is unresolved. The germline V and J ends were trimmed by 2 bases and 0 bases, with 7 bases remaining between them. The CDR3 has 14 residues. Germline V gene sequence: CDR1 SGDLS, CDR2 YYNGEE. The chain's CDR3 is CASSVDGSTDTQYF. The CDR3 DNA reads TGTGCCAGCAGCGTCGACGGGAGCACAGATACGCAGTATTTT. The full variable domain, rest sourced from reference TRBV9 and TRBJ2-3, is DSGVTQTPKHLITATGQRVTLRCSPRSGDLSVYWYQQSLDQGLQFLIQYYNGEERAKGNILERFSAQQFPDLHSELNLSSLELGDSALYFCASSVDGSTDTQYFGPGTRLTVL.

The sample holds a few counts of this clone. The chain combines TRBV28 with TRBJ2-1; 8 positions match TRBD1. The CDR3 runs 13 residues. Germline V lookup: CDR1 MDHEN, CDR2 SYDVKM. The V gene end was trimmed by 9 bases and the J gene end by 6 bases; junction bases not matched to a gene: 7. The CDR3 bases are TGTGCCAGTTCCAGGGGGCTGGGCAATGAGCAGTTCTTC. Amino acid sequence: CASSRGLGNEQFF.

The chain joins TRBV30 to TRBJ2-7; D is unclear. The CDR3 sequence is 13 residues long. V lost 1 base and J lost 0, with 7 bases in between. Germline V gene lookup returns CDR1 GTSNPN and CDR2 SVGIG (reference sequence). CDR3 protein: CAWSAGHSYEQYF. The CDR3 coding sequence is TGTGCCTGGAGTGCTGGCCACTCCTACGAGCAGTACTTC.

The CDR3 DNA is TGTGCCAGCAGCTTAGTGGTACGACAGGGAGGCTACACCTTC. Amino acid sequence: CASSLVVRQGGYTF. The chain links TRBV7-2 to TRBJ1-2; 7 bases line up with TRBD1. There are 14 residues in the CDR3. J gave up 8 bases and V 1 base, and 7 bases lay outside the gene matches. Germline CDR1 SGHTA, CDR2 FQGNSA.

This sequence joins TRBV19 and TRBJ2-3; a possible D gene is TRBD2 (5 bases). Germline V gene sequence: CDR1 LNHDA, CDR2 SQIVND (reference sequence). Trimming pared 10 bases from V and 6 bases from J, leaving 17 bases between. This CDR3 spans 13 amino acids. The CDR3 sequence: CATSPRRRDTQYF. Written as DNA, the CDR3 is TGTGCCACCAGTCCCCGCCGGAGGGATACGCAGTATTTT.

This clone was seen a handful of times. The chain combines TRBV6-6 with TRBJ1-2; maybe TRBD1 (6 bases). The CDR3 extends over 13 amino acids. The germline V gene has CDR1 MNHNY and CDR2 SVGAGI (reference sequence). Trimming stripped 2 bases from V and 8 bases from J, with 12 bases between. CDR3: CASSYTDSRGYTF. The CDR3 nucleotides read TGTGCCAGCAGTTACACGGACAGTCGAGGCTACACCTTC.

A few counts support this clone. The rearrangement uses TRBV7-9 and TRBJ2-7; 10 bases fit TRBD1. CDR3 length: 14 residues. J gave up 4 bases and V 5 bases, and 5 bases lay outside the gene matches. The V gene's germline CDR1 is SEHNR and CDR2 FQNEAQ (reference sequence). In DNA, the CDR3 is TGTGCCAGCAGCCCGGACAGGGGGTTTTACGAGCAGTACTTC. Its protein is CASSPDRGFYEQYF. Drawing the rest from reference TRBV7-9 and TRBJ2-7, the complete variable domain is DTGVSQNPRHKITKRGQNVTFRCDPISEHNRLYWYRQTLGQGPEFLTYFQNEAQLEKSRLLSDRFSAERPKGSFSTLEIQRTEQGDSAMYLCASSPDRGFYEQYFGPGTRLTVT.

This sequence joins TRBV5-1 and TRBJ2-3, with TRBD1 matching over 10 bases. The J segment lost 2 bases and the V segment lost 6 bases, leaving 6 bases of the junction unmatched. The CDR3 contains 15 residues. Germline values: CDR1 SGHRS, CDR2 YFSETQ. This chain's CDR3 is CASTGTGATTDTQYF. CDR3 DNA sequence: TGCGCCAGCACAGGGACAGGGGCTACCACAGATACGCAGTATTTT.

This sequence joins TRBV3-1 (or the pseudogene TRBV3-2) and TRBJ1-4; the D gene is possibly TRBD1 (6 bases). This CDR3 spans 15 amino acids. Per the germline V gene, CDR1 is LGHDT and CDR2 is YNNKEL (reference sequence). V gave up 2 bases and J gave up 1 base, with 8 bases separating them. CDR3 nucleotide sequence: TGTGCCAGCAGCCAATTGACAGGAACTAATGAAAAACTGTTTTTT. Translation gives CASSQLTGTNEKLFF.